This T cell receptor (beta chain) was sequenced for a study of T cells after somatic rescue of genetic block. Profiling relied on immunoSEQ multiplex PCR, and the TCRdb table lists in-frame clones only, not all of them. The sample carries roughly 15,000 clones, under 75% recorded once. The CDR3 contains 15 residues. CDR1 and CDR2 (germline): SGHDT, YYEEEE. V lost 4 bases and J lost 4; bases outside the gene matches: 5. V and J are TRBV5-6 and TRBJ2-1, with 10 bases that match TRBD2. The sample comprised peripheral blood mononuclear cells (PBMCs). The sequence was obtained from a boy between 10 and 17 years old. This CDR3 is CASSLGLAAYNEQFF. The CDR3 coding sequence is TGTGCCAGCAGCCTTGGACTAGCGGCGTACAATGAGCAGTTCTTC. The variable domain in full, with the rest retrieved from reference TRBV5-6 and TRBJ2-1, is DAGVTQSPTHLIKTRGQQVTLRCSPKSGHDTVSWYQQALGQGPQFIFQYYEEEERQRGNFPDRFSGHQFPNYSSELNVNALLLGDSALYLCASSLGLAAYNEQFFGPGTRLTVL.